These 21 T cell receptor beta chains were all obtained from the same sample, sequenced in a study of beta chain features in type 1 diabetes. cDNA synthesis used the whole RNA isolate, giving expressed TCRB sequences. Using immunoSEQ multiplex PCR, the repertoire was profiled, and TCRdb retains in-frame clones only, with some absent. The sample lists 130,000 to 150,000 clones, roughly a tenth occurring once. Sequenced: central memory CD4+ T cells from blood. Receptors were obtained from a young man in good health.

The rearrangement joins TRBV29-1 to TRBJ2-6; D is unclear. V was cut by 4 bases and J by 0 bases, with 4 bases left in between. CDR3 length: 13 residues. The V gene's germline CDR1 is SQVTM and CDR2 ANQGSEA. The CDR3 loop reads CSVAGSGANVLTF. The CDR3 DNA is TGCAGCGTTGCGGGCTCTGGGGCCAACGTCCTGACTTTC.

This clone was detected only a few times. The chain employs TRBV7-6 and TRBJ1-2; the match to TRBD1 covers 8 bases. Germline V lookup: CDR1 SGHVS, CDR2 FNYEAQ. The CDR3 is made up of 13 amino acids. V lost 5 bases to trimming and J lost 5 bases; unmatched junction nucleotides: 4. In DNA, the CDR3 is TGTGCCAGCAGCCACGGACAGGGATATGGCTACACCTTC. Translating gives CASSHGQGYGYTF.

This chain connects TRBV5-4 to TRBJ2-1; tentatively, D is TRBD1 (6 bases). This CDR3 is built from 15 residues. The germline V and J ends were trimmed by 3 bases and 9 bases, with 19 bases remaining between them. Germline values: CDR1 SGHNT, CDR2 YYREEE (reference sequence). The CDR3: CASSWGHSKDSEQFF. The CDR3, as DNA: TGTGCCAGCAGCTGGGGACACTCTAAAGATAGTGAGCAGTTCTTC.

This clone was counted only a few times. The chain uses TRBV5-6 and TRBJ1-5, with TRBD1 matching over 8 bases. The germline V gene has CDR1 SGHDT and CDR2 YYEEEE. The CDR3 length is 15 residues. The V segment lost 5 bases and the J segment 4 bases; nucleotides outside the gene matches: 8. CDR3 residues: CASRPTGTGNQPQHF. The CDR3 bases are TGTGCCAGCAGACCGACAGGGACAGGAAATCAGCCCCAGCATTTT.

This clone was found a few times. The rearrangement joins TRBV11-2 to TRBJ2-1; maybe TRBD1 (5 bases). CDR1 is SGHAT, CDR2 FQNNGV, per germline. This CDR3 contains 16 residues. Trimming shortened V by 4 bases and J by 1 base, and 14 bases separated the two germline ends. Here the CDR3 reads CASSSSGIGSYNEQFF. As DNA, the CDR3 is TGTGCCAGCAGCTCTTCAGGGATCGGGTCCTACAATGAGCAGTTCTTC.

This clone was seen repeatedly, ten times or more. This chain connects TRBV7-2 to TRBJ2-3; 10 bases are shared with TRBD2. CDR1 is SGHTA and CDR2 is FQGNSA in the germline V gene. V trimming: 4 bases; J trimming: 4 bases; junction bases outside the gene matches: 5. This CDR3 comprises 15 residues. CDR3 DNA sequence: TGTGCCAGCAGCTCTCAAGCGGGGGGGCCAGATACGCAGTATTTT. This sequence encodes CASSSQAGGPDTQYF.

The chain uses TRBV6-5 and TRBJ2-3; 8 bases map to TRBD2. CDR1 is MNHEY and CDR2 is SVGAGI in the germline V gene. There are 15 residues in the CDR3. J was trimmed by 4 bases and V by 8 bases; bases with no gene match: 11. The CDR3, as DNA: TGTGCCAGCCGGAACGGGGGGGCCGTATCAGATACGCAGTATTTT. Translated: CASRNGGAVSDTQYF.

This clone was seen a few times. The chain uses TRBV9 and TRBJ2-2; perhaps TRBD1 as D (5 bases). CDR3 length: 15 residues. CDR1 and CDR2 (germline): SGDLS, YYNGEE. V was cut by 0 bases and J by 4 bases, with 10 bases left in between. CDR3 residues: CASSVEGKGTGELFF. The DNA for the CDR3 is TGTGCCAGCAGCGTAGAGGGGAAGGGCACCGGGGAGCTGTTTTTT.

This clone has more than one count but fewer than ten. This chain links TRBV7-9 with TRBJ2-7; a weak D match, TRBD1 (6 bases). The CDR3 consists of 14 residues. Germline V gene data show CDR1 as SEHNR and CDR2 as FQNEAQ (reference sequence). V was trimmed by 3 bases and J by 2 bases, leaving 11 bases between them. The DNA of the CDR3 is TGTGCCAGCAGCTTGGGCAGGGGAGCCTACGAGCAGTACTTC. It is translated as CASSLGRGAYEQYF.

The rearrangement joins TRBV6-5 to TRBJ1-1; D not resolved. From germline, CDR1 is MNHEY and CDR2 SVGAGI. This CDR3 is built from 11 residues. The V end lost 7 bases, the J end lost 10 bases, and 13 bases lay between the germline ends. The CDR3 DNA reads TGTGCCAGCAACGCCGCCGGGAGAGCTTTCTTT. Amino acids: CASNAAGRAFF.

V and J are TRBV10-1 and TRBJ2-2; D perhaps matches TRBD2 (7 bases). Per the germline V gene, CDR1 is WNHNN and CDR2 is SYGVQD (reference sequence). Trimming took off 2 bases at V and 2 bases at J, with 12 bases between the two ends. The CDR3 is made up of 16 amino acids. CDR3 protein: CASSEVAGANTGELFF. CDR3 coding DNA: TGCGCCAGCAGTGAGGTCGCGGGGGCAAACACCGGGGAGCTGTTTTTT.

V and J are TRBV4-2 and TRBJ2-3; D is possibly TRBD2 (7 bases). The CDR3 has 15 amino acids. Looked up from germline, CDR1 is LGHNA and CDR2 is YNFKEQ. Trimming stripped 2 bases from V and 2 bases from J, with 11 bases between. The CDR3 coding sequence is TGTGCCAGCAGCCAAACGGGGGGCCCCACAGATACGCAGTATTTT. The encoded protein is CASSQTGGPTDTQYF.

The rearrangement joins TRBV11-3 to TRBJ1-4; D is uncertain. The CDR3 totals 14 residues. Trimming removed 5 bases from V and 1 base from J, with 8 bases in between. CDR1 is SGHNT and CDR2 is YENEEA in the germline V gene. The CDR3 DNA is TGTGCCAGCAGCCCCGGCGGAACTAATGAAAAACTGTTTTTT. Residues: CASSPGGTNEKLFF.

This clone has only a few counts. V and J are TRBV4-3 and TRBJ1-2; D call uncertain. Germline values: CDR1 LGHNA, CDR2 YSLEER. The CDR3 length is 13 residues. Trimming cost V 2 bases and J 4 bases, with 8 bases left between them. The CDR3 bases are TGCGCCAGCAGCCAAAGCCAAGCCTATGGCTACACCTTC. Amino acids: CASSQSQAYGYTF.

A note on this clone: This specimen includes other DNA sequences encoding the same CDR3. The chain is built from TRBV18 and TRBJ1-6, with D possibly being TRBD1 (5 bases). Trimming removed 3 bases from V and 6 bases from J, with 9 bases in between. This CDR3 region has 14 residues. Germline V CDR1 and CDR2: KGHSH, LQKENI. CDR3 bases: TGTGCCAGCTCACCTCCCCAGGGTAATTCACCCCTCCACTTT. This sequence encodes CASSPPQGNSPLHF.

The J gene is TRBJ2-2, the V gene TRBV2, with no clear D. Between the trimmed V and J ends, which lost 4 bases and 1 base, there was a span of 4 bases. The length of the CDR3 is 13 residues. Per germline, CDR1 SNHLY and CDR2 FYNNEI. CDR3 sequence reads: CASSGQNTGELFF. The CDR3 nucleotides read TGTGCCAGCAGTGGACAGAACACCGGGGAGCTGTTTTTT.

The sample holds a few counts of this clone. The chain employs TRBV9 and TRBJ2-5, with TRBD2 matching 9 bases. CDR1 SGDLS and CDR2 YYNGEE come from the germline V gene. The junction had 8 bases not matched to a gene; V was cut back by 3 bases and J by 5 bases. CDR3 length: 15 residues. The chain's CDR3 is CASSDAAGGLETQYF. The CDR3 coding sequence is TGTGCCAGCAGCGATGCGGCGGGGGGGCTGGAGACCCAGTACTTC.

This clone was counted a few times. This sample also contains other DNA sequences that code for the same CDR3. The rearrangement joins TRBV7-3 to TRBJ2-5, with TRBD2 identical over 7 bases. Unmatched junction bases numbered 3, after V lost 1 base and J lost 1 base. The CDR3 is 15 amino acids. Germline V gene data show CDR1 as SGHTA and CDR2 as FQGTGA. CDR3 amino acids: CASSLIPGGQETQYF. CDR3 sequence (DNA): TGTGCCAGCAGCTTAATCCCGGGGGGCCAAGAGACCCAGTACTTC.

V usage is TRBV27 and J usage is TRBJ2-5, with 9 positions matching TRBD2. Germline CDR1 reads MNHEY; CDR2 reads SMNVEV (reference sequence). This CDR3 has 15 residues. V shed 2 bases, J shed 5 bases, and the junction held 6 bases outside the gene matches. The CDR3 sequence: CASSLVAGVWETQYF. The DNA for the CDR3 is TGTGCCAGCAGTTTAGTAGCGGGGGTCTGGGAGACCCAGTACTTC.

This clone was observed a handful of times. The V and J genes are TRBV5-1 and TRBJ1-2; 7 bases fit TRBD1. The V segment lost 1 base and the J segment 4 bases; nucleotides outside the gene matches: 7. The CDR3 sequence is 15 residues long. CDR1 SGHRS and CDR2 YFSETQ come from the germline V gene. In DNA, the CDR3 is TGCGCCAGCAGCTTGCGAGGGGGCCTCGGCTATGGCTACACCTTC. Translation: CASSLRGGLGYGYTF.

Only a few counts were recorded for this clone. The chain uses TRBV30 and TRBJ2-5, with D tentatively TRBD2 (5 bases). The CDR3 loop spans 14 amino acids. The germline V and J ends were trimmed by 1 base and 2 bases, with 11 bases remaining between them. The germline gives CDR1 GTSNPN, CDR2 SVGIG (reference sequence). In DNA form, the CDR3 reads TGTGCCTGGAGTGGAGGACTGTTACAAGAGACCCAGTACTTC. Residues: CAWSGGLLQETQYF.